This T cell receptor (beta chain) derives from a study of molecular identifiers for immune sequencing clone quantification. This clonotype appeared a few times. The CDR3 contains 15 residues. After removal of 4 bases from V and 2 bases from J, the junction contained 6 bases not matched to a gene. Germline CDR1 is SGHRS and CDR2 is YFSETQ. TCRdb recomputed calls from the PCR reads with MiXCR, one row per CDR3 protein. The sample holds some 680,000 distinct CDR3 sequences, roughly 23% seen once. The chain uses TRBV5-1 and TRBJ2-7; the match to TRBD1 covers 10 bases. The specimen was naive CD8+ T cells from blood, with Jurkat cell RNA spiked in. The subset here: FACS-sorted CD8+CD4-CCR7+CD45RA+ naive T cells. This receptor was taken from a human donor in good health. Some libraries in this study had Jurkat cell RNA spiked in. Written as DNA, the CDR3 is TGCGCCAGCAGCGATTGGACAGGGGGGACCTACGAGCAGTACTTC. Protein sequence: CASSDWTGGTYEQYF. Drawing the rest from reference TRBV5-1 and TRBJ2-7, the complete variable domain is KAGVTQTPRYLIKTRGQQVTLSCSPISGHRSVSWYQQTPGQGLQFLFEYFSETQRNKGNFPGRFSGRQFSNSRSEMNVSTLELGDSALYLCASSDWTGGTYEQYFGPGTRLTVT.